These 24 T cell receptor beta chains were all obtained from the same sample, sequenced in a study of CD8+CD57+ T cells in acquired aplastic anemia. Profiling that covered TCR beta VDJ and CDR3 relied on genomic DNA as its template. TCRdb re-derived calls from the reads in MiXCR, one entry per CDR3 protein. This table has 400,000 to 450,000 distinct CDR3 sequences, around 68% appearing once. Sequenced sample: sorted CD4+, CD8+, or CD8+CD57+ T cells (not recorded which) from PBMCs. The receptors were gathered from a human donor in good health, serving as a control.

The chain is built from TRBV7-2 and TRBJ1-6; D gene ambiguous. CDR3 length equals 15 residues. Germline lookup yields CDR1 SGHTA and CDR2 FQGNSA. V shed 6 bases and J shed 18 bases, with 27 bases lying between them. CDR3 in amino acids: CASSWAFTTSSTSHF. DNA of the CDR3: TGTGCCAGCAGTTGGGCCTTCACTACGAGCAGTACTTCCCACTTT.

Many counts were recorded for this clonotype. The CDR3 sequence is CASSSRQGHSNQPQHF. The CDR3 DNA reads as TGTGCCAGCAGTTCCCGACAGGGACATAGCAATCAGCCCCAGCATTTT. V is TRBV6-2 or TRBV6-3 and J is TRBJ1-5; 7 bases align to TRBD1. Germline loops: CDR1 MNHEY, CDR2 SVGEGT. V was clipped by 4 bases and J by 0 bases; unmatched bases: 6. There are 16 residues in the CDR3.

J is TRBJ2-1 and V is TRBV12-3 or TRBV12-4, with 10 bases lining up with TRBD2. The CDR3 sequence is 14 residues long. J lost 4 bases, V lost 7 bases, and 4 bases had no gene match. CDR3 DNA sequence: TGTGCCAGCACGCAGCGGGGGGGTTACAATGAGCAGTTCTTC. Protein: CASTQRGGYNEQFF.

This clonotype occurred a few times. V and J are TRBV6-6 and TRBJ1-6, with TRBD1 as a possible D gene (5 bases). This CDR3 region has 14 residues. V lost 3 bases, J lost 7 bases, and 10 bases lay in between. Germline assignment: CDR1 MNHNY and CDR2 SVGAGI (reference sequence). The CDR3 DNA reads TGTGCCAGCAGTTATTCGGGGGACAATTCACCCCTCCACTTT. Its protein product is CASSYSGDNSPLHF.

This clonotype was counted at least ten times. The chain carries TRBV20-1 and TRBJ1-2, with D uncertain. CDR1 and CDR2 from the germline V gene are DFQATT and SNEGSKA (reference sequence). Trimming stripped 0 bases from V and 4 bases from J, with 15 bases between. This CDR3 comprises 15 residues. The CDR3 region is CSARDVSGAFYGYTF. The CDR3 DNA sequence: TGCAGTGCTAGAGATGTCTCAGGCGCCTTCTATGGCTACACCTTC.

CDR3 sequence: CAWHLRTEKNIQYF. The DNA for the CDR3 is TGTGCCTGGCATCTTCGGACAGAAAAAAACATTCAGTACTTC. The chain has TRBV30 and TRBJ2-4, with a tentative D call TRBD1 (6 bases). The length of the CDR3 is 14 residues. Trimming left V 5 bases short and J 4 bases short, with 15 bases between. Germline assignment: CDR1 GTSNPN and CDR2 SVGIG (reference sequence).

Comment on this clonotype: The CDR3 end shows no conserved phenylalanine or tryptophan, and so a read error is likely. No DNA is shown, since the ends of the CDR3 on it are uncertain; the CDR3 is the one TCRdb lists. The chain joins TRBV7-2 to TRBJ1-2; the table's D call TRBD1 went unverified against the DNA. The CDR3 length equals 13 residues, ends included. Germline CDR1 reads SGHTA; CDR2 reads FQGNSA. The CDR3 protein is CASSLPLKWAPLH.

A few counts support this clonotype. The CDR3 DNA reads TGTGCCAGCAGCTCCGCGATGGGACAGCCCCAGCATTTT. Its translation is CASSSAMGQPQHF. The chain couples TRBV9 to TRBJ1-5, with D uncertain. V lost 4 bases, J lost 7 bases, and 12 bases lay in between. Germline V gene lookup returns CDR1 SGDLS and CDR2 YYNGEE. CDR3 length: 13 amino acids.

V and J are TRBV20-1 and TRBJ1-4; D may be TRBD1 (6 bases). The CDR3 spans 15 residues. Trimming stripped 4 bases from V and 0 bases from J, with 12 bases between. Germline V gene data show CDR1 as DFQATT and CDR2 as SNEGSKA (reference sequence). As DNA, the CDR3 is TGCAGTGCTAATAACAGGGTTTCAACTAATGAAAAACTGTTTTTT. Its translation is CSANNRVSTNEKLFF.

Details on this clonotype: One end of the junction fails to match germline, which may point to a read error. The V and J genes are TRBV9 and TRBJ2-7, with TRBD1 matching 9 bases. This CDR3 spans 14 amino acids. The germline V gene has CDR1 SGDLS and CDR2 YYNGEE. DNA for the CDR3: TGTGCCAGCAGCGCCAACAAACAGGGGGCCCTTGCCGACTTC. It yields the protein CASSANKQGALADF.

Concerning this clonotype: The missing conserved phenylalanine or tryptophan at the end of this CDR3 makes a read error likely. It is unclear where the CDR3 begins or ends on the DNA, so no DNA is shown, and the CDR3 is as TCRdb lists it. J is TRBJ2-3 and V is TRBV7-4. Per germline, CDR1 SGHVT and CDR2 SQSDAQ. The CDR3 spans 10 amino acids, including both terminal residues. CDR3: CASRSDTQQP.

This chain joins TRBV19 and TRBJ2-5; 9 bases agree with TRBD1. Per the germline V gene, CDR1 is LNHDA and CDR2 is SQIVND (reference sequence). The V and J ends lost 10 bases and 4 bases, in that order; junction bases with no gene match: 7. The CDR3 sequence is 13 residues long. The CDR3 coding sequence is TGTGCCACCTGGGACAGGGCAACAGAGACCCAGTACTTC. It encodes CATWDRATETQYF.

On this clonotype itself: Germline and junction disagree at one end, which may indicate a read error. This chain uses TRBV7-6 with TRBJ1-4, with 7 bases aligning to TRBD1. Germline V gene lookup returns CDR1 SGHVS and CDR2 FNYEAQ. The CDR3 loop spans 13 amino acids. Here the CDR3 reads CASSESQGERLFF. In nucleotides, the CDR3 is TGTGCCAGCAGCGAGTCCCAGGGGGAAAGACTGTTTTTT.

The chain carries TRBV5-1 and TRBJ2-7, with a possible D match to TRBD2 (5 bases). There are 15 residues in the CDR3. V lost 1 base to trimming and J lost 2 bases, with 13 bases between them. Germline values: CDR1 SGHRS, CDR2 YFSETQ. The CDR3 loop is CASSLSGSSPYEQYF. DNA of the CDR3: TGCGCCAGCAGCTTGTCGGGGAGCTCACCCTACGAGCAGTACTTC.

Comments on this clonotype: Since a much larger clone is just one base distant, this may be a read error. In DNA, the CDR3 is TGTGCCAGCAGCTTAGCACGCGGCGCAGATACGCAGTATTTT. Residues: CASSLARGADTQYF. The gene calls are TRBV7-8 and TRBJ2-3; D remains ambiguous. CDR3 size: 14 residues. The germline V and J ends were trimmed by 0 bases and 4 bases, with 8 bases remaining between them. CDR1 SGHVS and CDR2 FQNEAQ come from the germline V gene.

Turning to this clonotype: Compared with germline, one end of the junction differs, possibly owing to a read error. The chain joins TRBV7-3 to TRBJ1-4; D unclear. Germline CDR1 SGHTA, CDR2 FQGTGA. The CDR3 is 14 residues long. The CDR3 nucleotides read TGTGCCAGCAGCCTAACGGCACTTAATGAAGAGCTGTTCTTT. Its translation is CASSLTALNEELFF.

To note about this clonotype: An end of the junction does not agree with germline; a read error may underlie this. The rearrangement uses TRBV7-9 and TRBJ2-5; 7 bases agree with TRBD2. Looked up from germline, CDR1 is SEHNR and CDR2 is FQNEAQ (reference sequence). This CDR3 region has 12 residues. The CDR3 here is CASSQERGSRPF. The CDR3 nucleotides are TGTGCCAGCAGCCAGGAGCGGGGTAGCCGTCCTTTC.

The rearrangement links TRBV12-3 or TRBV12-4 to TRBJ1-5; a weak D match, TRBD1 (5 bases). The CDR3 is made up of 13 amino acids. V gave up 6 bases and J gave up 7 bases, with 13 bases separating them. In DNA form, the CDR3 reads TGTGCCAGCAGGCTGTCCGGGGACCAGCCCCAGCATTTT. Translated: CASRLSGDQPQHF.

This clonotype occurred a few times. This chain connects TRBV19 to TRBJ2-2; 8 nucleotides line up with TRBD1. Germline CDR1 is LNHDA and CDR2 is SQIVND (reference sequence). Unmatched junction bases numbered 6, after V lost 4 bases and J lost 5 bases. The CDR3 contains 15 residues. The CDR3 coding sequence is TGTGCCAGTAGTACGGACAGGGTAGGAACCGGGGAGCTGTTTTTT. Amino acid sequence: CASSTDRVGTGELFF.

Concerning this clonotype itself: A junction boundary mismatches the germline segment, possibly from a read error. Here the CDR3 DNA reads TGTGCCAGCAGCTTAGCGCGTCCAAGGGCTGAAGCTTTC. Translated, it gives CASSLARPRAEAF. The chain carries TRBV7-2 and TRBJ2-5; D call uncertain. The CDR3 extends over 13 amino acids. Per germline, CDR1 SGHTA and CDR2 FQGNSA. The complete variable domain, with remaining parts taken from reference TRBV7-2 and TRBJ2-5, reads GAGVSQSPSNKVTEKGKDVELRCDPISGHTALYWYRQSLGQGLEFLIYFQGNSAPDKSGLPSDRFSAERTGGSVSTLTIQRTQQEDSAVYLCASSLARPRAEAFGPGTRLLVL.

The V call is TRBV7-8, the J call TRBJ2-3, with D perhaps being TRBD1 or TRBD2 (5 bases each). V was pared by 0 bases and J by 14 bases, with 15 bases between. CDR1 is SGHVS, CDR2 FQNEAQ, per germline. This CDR3 is 13 amino acids long. In DNA form, the CDR3 reads TGTGCCAGCAGCTTAGCGACCGGGGCGAAGCCGTATTTT. It yields the protein CASSLATGAKPYF.

This clonotype was picked up many times. V and J are TRBV10-3 and TRBJ2-1; 8 bases align to TRBD2. V lost 11 bases to trimming and J lost 5 bases; unmatched junction nucleotides: 5. Germline loops: CDR1 ENHRY, CDR2 SYGVKD. CDR3 length equals 12 residues. This chain's CDR3 is CASRGANNEQFF. The DNA of the CDR3 is TGTGCCTCGCGGGGGGCCAACAATGAGCAGTTCTTC.

With respect to this clonotype: The junction shows a germline mismatch at one end, possibly a read error. The rearrangement uses TRBV6-5 and TRBJ2-1, with 11 bases identical to TRBD2. Germline assignment: CDR1 MNHEY and CDR2 SVGAGI. This CDR3 is built from 19 residues. Written as DNA, the CDR3 is TGTGCCACTACTGTAGGTAGCGGGGGGGCCTCCGTTGGCTACAATGAGCGGTTCTTC. This translates into CATTVGSGGASVGYNERFF.

A remark on this clonotype: A junction end diverges from the germline sequence, so it may reflect a read error. The rearrangement uses TRBV10-3 and TRBJ2-5; a possible D gene is TRBD2 (5 bases). This CDR3 contains 14 residues. Germline lookup yields CDR1 ENHRY and CDR2 SYGVKD. CDR3 coding DNA: TGTGCCACCAGTGAGTCGGCCGATGGGAGCCCAGGCAGTTTC. This translates into CATSESADGSPGSF.